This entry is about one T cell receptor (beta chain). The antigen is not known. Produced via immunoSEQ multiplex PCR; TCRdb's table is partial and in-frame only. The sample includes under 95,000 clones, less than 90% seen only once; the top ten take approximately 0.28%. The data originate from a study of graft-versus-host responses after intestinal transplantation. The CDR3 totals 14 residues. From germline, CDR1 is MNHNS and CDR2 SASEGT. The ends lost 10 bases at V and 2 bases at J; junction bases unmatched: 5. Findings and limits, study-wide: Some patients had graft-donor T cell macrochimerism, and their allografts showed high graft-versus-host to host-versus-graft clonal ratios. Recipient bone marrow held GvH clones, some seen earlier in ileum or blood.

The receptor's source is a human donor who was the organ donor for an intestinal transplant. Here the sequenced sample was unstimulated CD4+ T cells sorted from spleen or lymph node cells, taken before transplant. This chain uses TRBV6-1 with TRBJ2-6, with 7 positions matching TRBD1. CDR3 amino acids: CATYDRAGANVLTF. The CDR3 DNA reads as TGTGCCACCTATGACAGGGCTGGGGCCAACGTCCTGACTTTC.